This TCR beta chain was captured by sequencing in a study of blood T cell repertoires in COVID-19. In the study overall: The United States, Italy and Spain supplied acute and convalescent COVID-19 samples. Sources were T cells, B-cell-depleted T cells, or PBMCs; the material itself was cDNA or gDNA.

Patients of the Seattle cohort, enrolled during active infection, were followed longitudinally. How the authors handled the data: Amplification with reference gene primers provided the estimates of nucleated cell counts. Using immunoSEQ multiplex PCR, the repertoire was profiled, and TCRdb retains in-frame clones only, with some absent. V, J and clone size derive from that table, while D and trimming were established from the DNA sequence. The repertoire holds around 220,000 clones, with under 85% as singletons. Between the trimmed V and J ends, which lost 3 bases and 3 bases, there was a span of 6 bases. Germline V lookup: CDR1 SGHNT, CDR2 YYREEE (reference sequence). This CDR3 has 13 amino acids.

This clonotype was obtained from a woman aged 80 or over with COVID-19, enrolled during active disease. The sequenced sample was peripheral blood. The chain has TRBV5-4 and TRBJ1-4; D unresolved. The CDR3 here is CASSSEPNEKLFF. The DNA of the CDR3 is TGTGCCAGCAGCTCGGAGCCTAATGAAAAACTGTTTTTT.